Sequencing of this T cell receptor beta chain was carried out in a study of T-cell reconstitution after alpha-beta-depleted transplantation in children (dated by TCRdb to 2015 to 2016). About the study as a whole: Using TCR repertoire profiling, the study followed T-cell immune reconstitution in a quantitative way in children after TCRalphabeta/CD19-depleted allogeneic hematopoietic cell transplantation. What the study reported, not specific to this receptor: Over subsequent months, a decline in hyperexpanded clone frequencies was noted, and after one year, T-cell counts and TCRbeta diversity were mostly ascribed to newly produced T cells. The apparently early alphabetaT-cell count recovery about two months after transplant was reportedly dependent on only several hundred rapidly expanded clones derived from non-depleted graft cells. In some patients, the high TCRbeta diversity seen at day 60 was put down to recipient T cells and intrathymic progenitors that had survived conditioning.

Measured from the cysteine to the phenylalanine, the CDR3 is 13 residues long. Left in the record is the CDR3 DNA by itself, 39 bases read in frame from the first base. Sequences DFQATT (CDR1) and SNEGSKA (CDR2) are obtained from the germline V gene (reference sequence). The receptor library was made with PCR. TCRdb shows the sequencer as Illumina HiSeq 2500. Molecular barcoding was employed in the preparation of TCR libraries, with unique molecular identifiers being used to normalize TCRbeta repertoire quantification. TCRdb trimmed public reads at Q25 via fastp, called clones via MiXCR and kept in-frame beta chains. Identical CDR3 proteins give one entry, which carries the most common genes and DNA. Recorded for this sample are about 100,000 distinct CDR3 sequences; approximately 6.6% of them occurred a single time. The ten largest clones add up to approximately 25% of the sample. In the paper's terms, the treatment or condition label means: allogeneic hematopoietic cell transplantation with graft depleted of TCRalphabeta T cells and CD19 B cells. TCRalphabeta/CD19-depleted allogeneic hematopoietic cell grafts were given to the transplant recipients, all of whom were children.

On this clonotype itself: Its antigen is not yet known. At one end, the junction sequence differs from germline, possibly due to a read error.

In this chain, TRBV20-1 is recombined with TRBJ2-7; the D gene identity is not certain. The input for sequencing was PBMCs, mostly from graft donor cells, taken 360 days after TCRalphabeta/CD19-depleted stem cell transplant. This receptor was taken from a male patient between 2 and 10 years old who had a stem cell transplant for acute lymphoblastic leukemia, so the T cells may come from the graft donor. The sequenced DNA is TGCAGTGCTAGACCTTGGTTGGCAGATACGCAGTATTTC. It codes for CSARPWLADTQYF.